The entry below gives a single TCR beta chain sequence along with its context. Its target is not known. This sample's time point: week 35, safety follow-up. Topical imiquimod accompanied each vaccine dose, which consisted of 300 ug of mutant IDH1 20-mer peptide. The entry originates in a study of a mutant IDH1 vaccine in newly diagnosed glioma. The CDR3 is 14 amino acids. V lost 5 bases and J lost 3; bases outside the gene matches: 4. The germline V gene encodes CDR1 MNHNS and CDR2 SASEGT. Produced via immunoSEQ multiplex PCR; TCRdb's table is partial and in-frame only. The table shows tens of thousands of clones, with 85% to 90% occurring only once.

This sequence was found in a woman in her thirties or forties with glioma. The V call is TRBV6-1, the J call TRBJ1-5; 7 positions agree with TRBD1. The source material was PBMCs, sampled from a glioma patient whose treatment included an IDH1 peptide vaccine. For the CDR3, the DNA is TGTGCCAGCAGTCTGGACAGGCTCAATCAGCCCCAGCATTTT. This translates into CASSLDRLNQPQHF.